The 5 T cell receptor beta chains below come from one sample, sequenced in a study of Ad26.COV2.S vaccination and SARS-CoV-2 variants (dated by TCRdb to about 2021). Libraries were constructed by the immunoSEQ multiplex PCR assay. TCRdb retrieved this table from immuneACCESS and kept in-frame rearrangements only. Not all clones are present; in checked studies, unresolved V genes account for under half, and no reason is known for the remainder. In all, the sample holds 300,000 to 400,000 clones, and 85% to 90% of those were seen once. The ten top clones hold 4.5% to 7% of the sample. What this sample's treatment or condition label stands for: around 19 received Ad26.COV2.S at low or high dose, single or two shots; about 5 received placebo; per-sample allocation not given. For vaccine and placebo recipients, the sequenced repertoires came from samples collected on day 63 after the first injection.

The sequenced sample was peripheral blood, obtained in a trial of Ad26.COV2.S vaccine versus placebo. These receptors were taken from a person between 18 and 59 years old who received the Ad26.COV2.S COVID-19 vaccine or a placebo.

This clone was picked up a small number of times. DNA for the CDR3: TGCGCCAGCAGCCAGGGATCGGGAGGTCGGTCCTATGGCTACACCTTC. Its protein is CASSQGSGGRSYGYTF. The chain couples TRBV4-3 to TRBJ1-2; D not certain. The V end was cut by 3 bases, the J end by 4 bases, with 18 bases between. The germline gives CDR1 LGHNA, CDR2 YSLEER. The CDR3 covers 16 residues.

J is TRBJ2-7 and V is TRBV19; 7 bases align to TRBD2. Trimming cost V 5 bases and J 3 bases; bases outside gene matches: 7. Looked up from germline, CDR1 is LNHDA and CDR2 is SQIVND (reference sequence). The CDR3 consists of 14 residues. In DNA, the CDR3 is TGTGCCAGTAGTCTAATGGGGGGGAACTACGAGCAGTACTTC. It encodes CASSLMGGNYEQYF.

The CDR3 spells CASGQTSGSTDTQYF. CDR3 coding DNA: TGTGCCAGCGGCCAGACTAGCGGGAGCACAGATACGCAGTATTTT. This chain joins TRBV6-5 and TRBJ2-3; TRBD2 agrees at 10 bases. With 8 bases clipped from V and 0 bases from J, the junction kept 5 bases outside the gene matches. The length of the CDR3 is 15 residues. Germline-derived CDR1 and CDR2 are MNHEY and SVGAGI.

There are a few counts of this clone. CDR3 DNA: TGTGCCAGCAGCATATCCGGGACGAGGGTCTACGAGCAGTACTTC. This codes for CASSISGTRVYEQYF. The chain carries TRBV7-9 and TRBJ2-7; D may be TRBD1 or TRBD2 (5 bases each). CDR3 length equals 15 residues. Germline lookup yields CDR1 SEHNR and CDR2 FQNEAQ (reference sequence). The ends were cut back, 5 bases at V and 3 bases at J, with 17 bases in the middle.

The CDR3 here is CASSLGVGASGGYTF. CDR3 coding DNA: TGTGCCAGCAGCTTAGGTGTCGGGGCCTCCGGTGGCTACACCTTC. The V gene is TRBV7-3, the J gene TRBJ1-2; D perhaps matches TRBD1 (5 bases). The CDR3 contains 15 residues. Germline V CDR1 and CDR2: SGHTA, FQGTGA. V was trimmed by 2 bases and J by 7 bases, leaving 17 bases between them. Filled out from reference TRBV7-3 and TRBJ1-2, the complete variable domain reads GAGVSQTPSNKVTEKGKYVELRCDPISGHTALYWYRQSLGQGPEFLIYFQGTGAADDSGLPNDRFFAVRPEGSVSTLKIQRTERGDSAVYLCASSLGVGASGGYTFGSGTRLTVV.